A single sample gave rise to the 17 T cell receptor beta chains below, sequenced in a study of early T cells in non-severe SARS-CoV-2 infection. Each CDR3 protein is one row after TCRdb ran MiXCR on the 5' RACE reads. The sample contains tens of thousands of distinct CDR3 sequences, 14% to 15% of which appear only once. Sample: whole blood, taken at baseline. These receptors were taken from an adult who was a healthcare worker with PCR-confirmed SARS-CoV-2 infection or an uninfected control (not recorded which).

There are a few counts of this clonotype. The genes are TRBV2 and TRBJ2-2; D is perhaps TRBD1 or TRBD2 (5 bases each). With 4 bases removed from V and 6 bases from J, the gap between germline ends came to 6 bases. Germline CDR1 and CDR2: SNHLY and FYNNEI. There are 12 residues in the CDR3. CDR3 region: CASSGGAGELFF. CDR3 in DNA: TGTGCCAGCAGTGGAGGGGCCGGGGAGCTGTTTTTT.

The chain couples TRBV6-5 to TRBJ2-7; TRBD1 aligns across 11 bases. Germline trimming cut 4 bases from V and 3 bases from J; bases unmatched to any gene: 5. The CDR3 consists of 15 residues. Germline CDR1 reads MNHEY; CDR2 reads SVGAGI. The CDR3 reads CASSFSGTGGYEQYF. For the CDR3, the DNA is TGTGCCAGCAGTTTCTCCGGGACAGGGGGCTACGAGCAGTACTTC.

V usage is TRBV7-6 and J usage is TRBJ2-1, with D tentatively TRBD1 (5 bases). V was pared by 4 bases and J by 5 bases, with 12 bases between. Per the germline V gene, CDR1 is SGHVS and CDR2 is FNYEAQ. This CDR3 is built from 14 residues. CDR3 coding DNA: TGTGCCAGCAGCTCCAGGACAACCCACAATGAGCAGTTCTTC. Its protein product is CASSSRTTHNEQFF.

There are many counts of this clonotype. This chain uses TRBV12-3 or TRBV12-4 with TRBJ1-1; TRBD1 matches 7 bases. This CDR3 is 12 amino acids long. V shed 6 bases and J 4 bases; nucleotides not matched to a gene: 2. This chain's CDR3 is CASSRQGTEAFF. CDR3 DNA: TGTGCCAGCAGCAGACAGGGCACTGAAGCTTTCTTT.

The genes are TRBV18 and TRBJ1-1; 9 nucleotides line up with TRBD1. This CDR3 is built from 16 residues. From germline, CDR1 is KGHSH and CDR2 LQKENI. J was trimmed by 0 bases and V by 4 bases; bases with no gene match: 6. The CDR3 nucleotides read TGTGCCAGCTCACAAACTACAGGGGGCATGAACACTGAAGCTTTCTTT. Encoded protein: CASSQTTGGMNTEAFF.

This clonotype was counted ten times or more. The V and J genes are TRBV7-6 and TRBJ2-5; D gene unclear. The CDR3 spans 12 residues. Germline values: CDR1 SGHVS, CDR2 FNYEAQ. The V gene lost 6 bases and the J gene lost 0 bases, with 5 bases spanning the gap. The CDR3 region is CASSQYQETQYF. The CDR3 nucleotides read TGTGCCAGCAGTCAGTACCAAGAGACCCAGTACTTC.

The V gene is TRBV28, the J gene TRBJ2-5; no clear D. Trimming took off 6 bases at V and 4 bases at J, with 9 bases between the two ends. The V gene's germline CDR1 is MDHEN and CDR2 SYDVKM. The CDR3 is made up of 12 amino acids. The chain's CDR3 is CASSPDLETQYF. In DNA, the CDR3 is TGTGCCAGCAGCCCCGACCTAGAGACCCAGTACTTC. The full variable domain, completed using reference TRBV28 and TRBJ2-5, is DVKVTQSSRYLVKRTGEKVFLECVQDMDHENMFWYRQDPGLGLRLIYFSYDVKMKEKGDIPEGYSVSREKKERFSLILESASTNQTSMYLCASSPDLETQYFGPGTRLLVL.

This clonotype has just a few counts. CDR3 in DNA: TGCAGTGCGAGGCGGGAGATCGGGGAGCTGTTTTTT. Its translation is CSARREIGELFF. The V gene is TRBV20-1, the J gene TRBJ2-2, with TRBD2 identical over 7 bases. V dropped 6 bases and J dropped 7; count of bases not matched to a gene: 5. Germline V CDR1 and CDR2: DFQATT, SNEGSKA (reference sequence). The CDR3 has 12 amino acids.

This clonotype was found a few times. The V call is TRBV6-1, the J call TRBJ1-1, with D perhaps matching TRBD1 (6 bases). V lost 2 bases and J 1 base, leaving 17 bases between the germline ends. Per germline, CDR1 MNHNS and CDR2 SASEGT. This CDR3 contains 17 residues. The CDR3 DNA reads as TGTGCCAGCAGTGAAAAGGTACAGGGAGTTCGGAACACTGAAGCTTTCTTT. Translation gives CASSEKVQGVRNTEAFF.

This clonotype showed up many times. This chain joins TRBV9 and TRBJ1-6; tentatively, D is TRBD1 (6 bases). Germline V gene data show CDR1 as SGDLS and CDR2 as YYNGEE. The CDR3 loop spans 15 amino acids. V lost 4 bases to trimming and J lost 6 bases, with 14 bases between them. The CDR3 region is CASSLGGGLNSPLHF. The CDR3 region has the DNA TGTGCCAGCAGCCTAGGGGGGGGGCTTAATTCACCCCTCCACTTT.

The table lists this clonotype with many counts. The J gene is TRBJ2-5, the V gene TRBV5-1, with 12 bases fitting TRBD2. With 4 bases clipped from V and 5 bases from J, the junction kept 9 bases outside the gene matches. This CDR3 comprises 16 residues. Germline-derived CDR1 and CDR2 are SGHRS and YFSETQ. DNA for the CDR3: TGCGCCAGCAGCGGGCTAGCGGGGGGGACCGTGGAGACCCAGTACTTC. It codes for CASSGLAGGTVETQYF.

V gene TRBV29-1 combines with J gene TRBJ2-5; D remains ambiguous. The CDR3 consists of 11 residues. V shed 6 bases and J shed 2 bases, with 7 bases lying between them. Germline V gives CDR1 SQVTM, CDR2 ANQGSEA. CDR3: CSVGLQETQYF. Written as DNA, the CDR3 is TGCAGCGTGGGTCTTCAAGAGACCCAGTACTTC.

This clonotype was seen only a few times. The CDR3 protein is CSGATVFQETQYF. CDR3 nucleotide sequence: TGCAGCGGCGCAACGGTTTTCCAAGAGACCCAGTACTTC. The chain uses TRBV29-1 and TRBJ2-5; D call uncertain. The V gene's germline CDR1 is SQVTM and CDR2 ANQGSEA. This CDR3 is 13 amino acids long. V gave up 7 bases and J gave up 1 base, with 13 bases separating them.

The sample holds many counts of this clonotype. The chain's CDR3 is CASSLRGGPETQYF. DNA of the CDR3: TGTGCCAGCAGCTTAAGGGGGGGCCCAGAGACCCAGTACTTC. The V and J genes are TRBV5-6 and TRBJ2-5; a weak D match, TRBD2 (7 bases). CDR3 size: 14 residues. The V gene lost 2 bases and the J gene lost 4 bases, with 12 bases spanning the gap. Germline CDR1 is SGHDT and CDR2 is YYEEEE.

The chain carries TRBV4-1 and TRBJ2-3, with 11 bases identical to TRBD2. Germline trimming cut 0 bases from V and 8 bases from J; bases unmatched to any gene: 13. From germline, CDR1 is MGHRA and CDR2 YSYEKL. This CDR3 region has 18 residues. CDR3 DNA: TGCGCCAGCAGCCAAGAGAGGTCGACTAGCGGGGTACTAAGTACGCAGTATTTT. Protein sequence: CASSQERSTSGVLSTQYF.

A few counts support this clonotype. CDR3 DNA: TGTGCCAGCAGTTTGAAGAGAGCCTCTGGAAACACCATATATTTT. It encodes CASSLKRASGNTIYF. V and J are TRBV2 and TRBJ1-3, with D hard to call. V was pared by 5 bases and J by 0 bases, with 11 bases between. The germline V gene has CDR1 SNHLY and CDR2 FYNNEI. This CDR3 is 15 amino acids long.

The rearrangement links TRBV18 to TRBJ2-2; D tentatively reads TRBD1 or TRBD2 (5 bases each). The CDR3 loop spans 17 amino acids. Trimming took off 1 base at V and 4 bases at J, with 16 bases between the two ends. Germline V gene sequence: CDR1 KGHSH, CDR2 LQKENI. CDR3 bases: TGTGCCAGCTCACCACGAACCTCAGGGACCTTCACCGGGGAGCTGTTTTTT. Amino acid sequence: CASSPRTSGTFTGELFF.